This TCR beta chain was profiled in a study of T cell changes during pregnancy in multiple sclerosis. TCRdb keeps only in-frame clones here, not all; method: immunoSEQ multiplex PCR. The profile shows 50,000 to 75,000 clones, around nine tenths of them singletons. The V end was cut by 3 bases, the J end by 3 bases, with 8 bases between. There are 13 residues in the CDR3. Germline V gene lookup returns CDR1 SEHNR and CDR2 FQNEAQ (reference sequence). Sample: peripheral blood, taken in the first trimester of pregnancy. This chain joins TRBV7-9 and TRBJ1-2; D gene unclear. The source of this sequence is a female donor in good health, enrolled as a control in a pregnancy study. CDR3 loop: CASSFTGDYGYTF. The CDR3 DNA sequence: TGTGCCAGCAGCTTTACGGGAGACTATGGCTACACCTTC.